This TCR beta chain was profiled in a study of T cell repertoires in cytomegalovirus infection. Background on the study: Indicated by public TCR beta signatures were CMV infection and matching HLA type.

This clonotype was seen ten or more times. No antigen is known for it. Findings and limits, study-wide: Cumulative frequency of public TCR beta families picked out carriers of CMV plus the relevant HLA. Dominating the ex vivo response were TCR beta clonotypes that were CMV-specific and HLA-C-restricted.

Using its own MiXCR run on the reads, TCRdb lists one record per CDR3 protein. The table lists 250,000 to 300,000 distinct CDR3 sequences, roughly 9.1% of them singletons. Trimming stripped 2 bases from V and 6 bases from J, with 14 bases between. CDR3 length equals 14 residues. Germline V gene data show CDR1 as SGHVS and CDR2 as FQNEAQ. This rearrangement joins TRBV7-8 to TRBJ2-7; no reliable D call. The specimen was PBMCs. This TCR was recovered from a human donor in good health (CMV status not recorded). Some clones in this sample may be carry-over from other donors' samples. The CDR3 is CASSLLQSNAEQYF. The CDR3 coding sequence is TGTGCCAGCAGCTTATTGCAGTCTAATGCCGAGCAGTACTTC.